The source of this T cell receptor beta chain is a study of regulatory T cells in long-lasting Graves disease. The time point was: newly diagnosed GD, antithyroid drugs for less than 3 months. PBMCs were the source of the RNA used for TCR sequencing. CDR3 regions were amplified by Arm-PCR using iRepertoire HTBI primers to build TCR beta libraries. Original analysis: Identification yielded around 68 TRBV and 15 or so TRBJ segments across samples. Using its own MiXCR run on the multiplex PCR reads, TCRdb lists one record per CDR3 protein. The V and J calls and clone size are TCRdb's, not the authors'. The profile covers 400,000 to 650,000 distinct CDR3 sequences, with 15% to 20% appearing a single time and approximately 25% taken by the ten largest. The CDR3 has 13 residues. Germline V lookup: CDR1 SGDLS, CDR2 YYNGEE. Trimming took off 0 bases at V and 4 bases at J, with 7 bases between the two ends.

This clonotype was found many times. A further study also used this sample, focusing on T cells in Graves' hyperthyroidism and ophthalmopathy. As reported in that work: TCR CDR3 underwent first-round RT-PCR with the HTBI primer set.

This receptor was identified in a woman aged 35-65 years with Graves disease. The sample consisted of peripheral blood mononuclear cells (PBMCs), taken at new diagnosis, from a patient treated with antithyroid drugs. V usage is TRBV9 and J usage is TRBJ1-1, with TRBD1 as a possible D gene (6 bases). The CDR3 DNA reads as TGTGCCAGCAGCGTAGGACAGGTCACTGAAGCTTTCTTT. Its protein is CASSVGQVTEAFF.